This TCR beta chain was recovered during a study of blood T cell repertoires in COVID-19. The data were produced by immunoSEQ multiplex PCR, yet TCRdb's version contains in-frame clones alone and is incomplete. The sample comprises around 200,000 clones, 65% to 90% of which are singletons, and almost 4.5% rests with the top ten. Worth noting for this clone: At the DNA level, this CDR3 is encoded by other sequences in the same sample as well.

The CDR3 spans 14 residues. V lost 0 bases to trimming and J lost 4 bases, with 10 bases between them. Germline CDR1 and CDR2: SGDLS and YYNGEE. The sample was peripheral blood. The TCR comes from a man aged 50-60 years with acute or convalescent COVID-19. The chain couples TRBV9 to TRBJ1-2; weak D call: TRBD1 (5 bases). This CDR3 is CASSVGQGTYGYTF. For the CDR3, the DNA is TGTGCCAGCAGCGTAGGGCAGGGTACCTATGGCTACACCTTC.